These 21 T cell receptor beta chains were all obtained from the same sample, sequenced in a study of blood T cell repertoires in COVID-19. Sequencing was performed with immunoSEQ multiplex PCR; in TCRdb, only in-frame clones are kept and a portion is missing. The table lists around 200,000 clones, approximately 81% of them singletons. The sequencing sample was made of PBMCs or T cells enriched from blood (not recorded which). The receptors stem from a man between 35 and 55 years old who had recovered from COVID-19.

The chain carries TRBV29-1 and TRBJ2-7; TRBD1 agrees at 10 bases. The germline V gene encodes CDR1 SQVTM and CDR2 ANQGSEA. The CDR3 length is 15 residues. V gave up 4 bases and J gave up 3 bases; unmatched junction bases: 9. CDR3 DNA: TGCAGCGTTGTATGGGGGGGACAGGGGAGCTACGAGCAGTACTTC. It yields the protein CSVVWGGQGSYEQYF.

The table lists this clone with a count of one. The chain links TRBV30 to TRBJ2-1; the match to TRBD2 covers 8 bases. The CDR3 totals 13 residues. The V and J ends lost 1 base and 9 bases, in that order; junction bases with no gene match: 5. Looked up from germline, CDR1 is GTSNPN and CDR2 is SVGIG (reference sequence). Here the CDR3 reads CAWSGVAGLEQFF. The CDR3 DNA follows: TGTGCCTGGAGTGGTGTAGCGGGACTTGAGCAGTTCTTC.

The V gene is TRBV5-4, the J gene TRBJ2-1, with 11 bases lining up with TRBD1. Germline V gives CDR1 SGHNT, CDR2 YYREEE (reference sequence). The CDR3 runs 15 residues. With V trimmed by 4 bases and J by 6 bases, 6 bases remained unmatched. CDR3 coding DNA: TGTGCCAGCAGCGGCCGGGACAGGGGGGTCAATGAGCAGTTCTTC. It is translated as CASSGRDRGVNEQFF.

V usage is TRBV7-8 and J usage is TRBJ1-6, with 8 bases fitting TRBD1. V lost 6 bases to trimming and J lost 7 bases; unmatched junction nucleotides: 8. Germline V gene sequence: CDR1 SGHVS, CDR2 FQNEAQ. The CDR3 consists of 15 residues. CDR3 amino acids: CASSLQGVSNSPLHF. In DNA, the CDR3 is TGTGCCAGCAGTTTACAGGGGGTCTCCAATTCACCCCTCCACTTT.

The chain employs TRBV27 and TRBJ2-3; 10 nucleotides match TRBD1. Germline V gene data show CDR1 as MNHEY and CDR2 as SMNVEV (reference sequence). V shed 0 bases and J 6 bases; nucleotides not matched to a gene: 3. The CDR3 is made up of 15 amino acids. CDR3 residues: CASSLSGTGVDTQYF. CDR3 nucleotides: TGTGCCAGCAGTTTATCCGGGACAGGGGTGGATACGCAGTATTTT.

The chain uses TRBV24-1 and TRBJ2-3; 10 bases are shared with TRBD1. CDR3 size: 15 residues. After removal of 4 bases from V and 3 bases from J, the junction contained 3 bases not matched to a gene. CDR1 and CDR2 (germline): KGHDR, SFDVKD. CDR3 bases: TGTGCCACCAGTGAAGGACAGGGGGGTACAGATACGCAGTATTTT. It translates to CATSEGQGGTDTQYF.

V and J are TRBV11-3 and TRBJ2-1, with 8 bases lining up with TRBD2. Germline values: CDR1 SGHNT, CDR2 YENEEA. CDR3 length: 15 residues. Losses at the gene ends were 1 base for V and 14 bases for J; bases not matched to a gene: 13. The CDR3 sequence: CASSLGVDPREGKFF. In DNA form, the CDR3 reads TGTGCCAGCAGCTTAGGGGTGGATCCCCGGGAGGGGAAGTTCTTC. The full variable domain, its missing parts supplied by reference TRBV11-3 and TRBJ2-1, is EAGVVQSPRYKIIEKKQPVAFWCNPISGHNTLYWYLQNLGQGPELLIRYENEEAVDDSQLPKDRFSAERLKGVDSTLKIQPAELGDSAVYLCASSLGVDPREGKFFGPGTRLTVL.

This sequence joins TRBV6-5 and TRBJ2-1; TRBD2 matches 10 bases. Unmatched junction bases numbered 2, after V lost 2 bases and J lost 4 bases. The germline gives CDR1 MNHEY, CDR2 SVGAGI. This CDR3 is 15 amino acids long. For the CDR3, the DNA is TGTGCCAGCAGTTACGGACTAGCGGATTACAATGAGCAGTTCTTC. Translating it yields CASSYGLADYNEQFF.

The chain uses TRBV27 and TRBJ2-1, with D maybe TRBD1 (5 bases). The CDR3 is 12 residues long. V dropped 6 bases and J dropped 4 bases, with 7 bases sitting between them. Germline assignment: CDR1 MNHEY and CDR2 SMNVEV (reference sequence). The CDR3: CASRRQYNEQFF. The DNA for the CDR3 is TGTGCCAGCAGACGACAGTACAATGAGCAGTTCTTC.

The chain links TRBV21-1 to TRBJ2-4; the tabulated D call, TRBD2, remains unverified against the DNA. TRBV21-1 is a listed pseudogene. The CDR3 has 12 residues. DNA of the CDR3: TGTGCCAGCAGCAACGGGAAGGGTCGGTTAGACTTC. Protein product: CASSNGKGRLDF.

J is TRBJ1-1 and V is TRBV28; no firm D call. V lost 2 bases to trimming and J lost 0 bases, with 4 bases between them. The CDR3 extends over 13 amino acids. Germline CDR1 reads MDHEN; CDR2 reads SYDVKM. The CDR3 DNA sequence: TGTGCCAGCAGTTTAAACATGAACACTGAAGCTTTCTTT. It specifies CASSLNMNTEAFF. Variable domain in full (rest from reference TRBV28 and TRBJ1-1): DVKVTQSSRYLVKRTGEKVFLECVQDMDHENMFWYRQDPGLGLRLIYFSYDVKMKEKGDIPEGYSVSREKKERFSLILESASTNQTSMYLCASSLNMNTEAFFGQGTRLTVV.

In this sample, this clone turned up a few times. The rearrangement joins TRBV11-2 to TRBJ1-1, with TRBD1 as a possible D gene (6 bases). CDR3 length: 14 amino acids. V was shortened by 4 bases and J by 1 base, with 10 bases between the two germline ends. Germline CDR1 is SGHAT and CDR2 is FQNNGV. CDR3 residues: CASSWGTQNTEAFF. The CDR3 nucleotides read TGTGCCAGCAGCTGGGGGACACAGAACACTGAAGCTTTCTTT.

V gene TRBV9 combines with J gene TRBJ1-2; 9 nucleotides line up with TRBD1. Per germline, CDR1 SGDLS and CDR2 YYNGEE. The CDR3 length is 13 residues. V shed 6 bases and J 7 bases; nucleotides not matched to a gene: 7. The CDR3 protein is CASTSGQGLGYTF. The DNA for the CDR3 is TGTGCCAGCACCTCCGGACAGGGGCTTGGCTACACCTTC.

This clone turned up a few times. This chain connects TRBV6-5 to TRBJ2-1, with D possibly matching TRBD2 (5 bases). The V gene lost 2 bases and the J gene lost 6 bases, with 8 bases spanning the gap. Per germline, CDR1 MNHEY and CDR2 SVGAGI. The CDR3 totals 13 residues. The chain's CDR3 is CASSYITSNEQFF. CDR3 in DNA: TGTGCCAGCAGTTACATTACTAGCAATGAGCAGTTCTTC.

This chain connects TRBV16 to TRBJ1-2, with 9 positions matching TRBD1. CDR1 KGHSY and CDR2 FQNENV come from the germline V gene. The CDR3 loop spans 14 amino acids. The V gene end was trimmed by 4 bases and the J gene end by 4 bases; junction bases not matched to a gene: 4. The CDR3 region has the DNA TGTGCCAGCAGCCTAACAGGGGGCAGCTATGGCTACACCTTC. Its translation is CASSLTGGSYGYTF. Complete variable domain (other parts from reference TRBV16 and TRBJ1-2): GEEVAQTPKHLVRGEGQKAKLYCAPIKGHSYVFWYQQVLKNEFKFLISFQNENVFDETGMPKERFSAKCLPNSPCSLEIQATKLEDSAVYFCASSLTGGSYGYTFGSGTRLTVV.

This sequence joins TRBV28 and TRBJ2-7, with TRBD2 matching over 9 bases. Germline V gene data show CDR1 as MDHEN and CDR2 as SYDVKM. The CDR3 sequence is 17 residues long. J was trimmed by 0 bases and V by 4 bases; bases with no gene match: 10. CDR3 bases: TGTGCCAGCAGTTCGACCCTTGCTAGCGGGGTCTCCTACGAGCAGTACTTC. Translation gives CASSSTLASGVSYEQYF.

In this sample, this clone turned up once. The chain uses TRBV9 and TRBJ2-7; tentatively, D is TRBD2 (6 bases). The CDR3 totals 14 residues. Trimming cost V 0 bases and J 2 bases, with 9 bases left between them. Germline V gives CDR1 SGDLS, CDR2 YYNGEE. The DNA for the CDR3 is TGTGCCAGCAGCGTAGCTGGGGAGGCCTACGAGCAGTACTTC. This translates into CASSVAGEAYEQYF. The complete variable domain, with remaining parts taken from reference TRBV9 and TRBJ2-7, reads DSGVTQTPKHLITATGQRVTLRCSPRSGDLSVYWYQQSLDQGLQFLIQYYNGEERAKGNILERFSAQQFPDLHSELNLSSLELGDSALYFCASSVAGEAYEQYFGPGTRLTVT.

V is TRBV5-6 and J is TRBJ1-3; D unclear. Germline assignment: CDR1 SGHDT and CDR2 YYEEEE. The CDR3 is made up of 15 amino acids. V was pared by 1 base and J by 3 bases, with 11 bases between. This CDR3 is CASSLFGSGGNTIYF. CDR3 DNA: TGTGCCAGCAGCTTGTTCGGCTCGGGTGGAAACACCATATATTTT.

The chain links TRBV5-8 to TRBJ2-5; D gene uncertain. V lost 0 bases to trimming and J lost 7 bases, with 4 bases between them. This CDR3 has 11 residues. CDR1 and CDR2 from the germline V gene are SGHTS and YDEGEE. The CDR3 nucleotides read TGTGCCAGCAGCTTGGGAGGGACCCAGTACTTC. It encodes CASSLGGTQYF. Combining the CDR3 with reference TRBV5-8 and TRBJ2-5 gives the whole variable domain EAGVTQSPTHLIKTRGQQATLRCSPISGHTSVYWYQQALGLGLQFLLWYDEGEERNRGNFPPRFSGRQFPNYSSELNVNALELEDSALYLCASSLGGTQYFGPGTRLLVL.

The chain employs TRBV2 and TRBJ1-1; D perhaps matches TRBD1 (6 bases). CDR3 length equals 16 residues. CDR1 and CDR2 (germline): SNHLY, FYNNEI. Trimming stripped 6 bases from V and 6 bases from J, with 23 bases between. The CDR3, as DNA: TGTGCCAGCAGCGACCCCGTCCGGGGGGCTGGTGCTGAAGCTTTCTTT. This codes for CASSDPVRGAGAEAFF.

This chain connects TRBV30 to TRBJ2-1; the D gene is possibly TRBD1 (5 bases). V lost 2 bases and J 0 bases, leaving 8 bases between the germline ends. The CDR3 extends over 14 amino acids. The germline V gene encodes CDR1 GTSNPN and CDR2 SVGIG (reference sequence). Written as DNA, the CDR3 is TGTGCCTGGAGTACCACAGGCTCCTACAATGAGCAGTTCTTC. Its protein is CAWSTTGSYNEQFF.